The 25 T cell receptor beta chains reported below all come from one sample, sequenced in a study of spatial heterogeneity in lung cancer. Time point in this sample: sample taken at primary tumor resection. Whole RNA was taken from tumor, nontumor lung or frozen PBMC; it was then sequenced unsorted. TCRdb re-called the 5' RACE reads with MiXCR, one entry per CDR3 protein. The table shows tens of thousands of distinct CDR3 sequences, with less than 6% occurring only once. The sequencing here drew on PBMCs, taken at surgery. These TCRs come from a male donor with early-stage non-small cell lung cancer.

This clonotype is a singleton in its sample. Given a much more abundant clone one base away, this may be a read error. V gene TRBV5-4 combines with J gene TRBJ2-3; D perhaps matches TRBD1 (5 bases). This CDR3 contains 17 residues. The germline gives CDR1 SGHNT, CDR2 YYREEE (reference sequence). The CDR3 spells CASSLAEGVGFTDMQYF. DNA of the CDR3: TGTGCCAGCAGCTTGGCGGAAGGGGTTGGATTCACAGATATGCAGTATTTT.

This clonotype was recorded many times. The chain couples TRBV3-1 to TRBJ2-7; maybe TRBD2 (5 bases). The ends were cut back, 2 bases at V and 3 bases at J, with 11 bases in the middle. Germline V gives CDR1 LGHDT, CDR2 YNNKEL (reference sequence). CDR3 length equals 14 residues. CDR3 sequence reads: CASSQSDYLYEQYF. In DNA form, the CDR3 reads TGTGCCAGCAGCCAATCCGACTATCTCTACGAGCAGTACTTC.

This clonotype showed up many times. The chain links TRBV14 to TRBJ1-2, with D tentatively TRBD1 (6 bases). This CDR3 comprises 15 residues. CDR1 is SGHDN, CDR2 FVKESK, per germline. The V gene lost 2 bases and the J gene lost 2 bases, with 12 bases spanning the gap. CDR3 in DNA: TGTGCCAGCAGCCAATTGCAGGGGTGGAACTATGGCTACACCTTC. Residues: CASSQLQGWNYGYTF.

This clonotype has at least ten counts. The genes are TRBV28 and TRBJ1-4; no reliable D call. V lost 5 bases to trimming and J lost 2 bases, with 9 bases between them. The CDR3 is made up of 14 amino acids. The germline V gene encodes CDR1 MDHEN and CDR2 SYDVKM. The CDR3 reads CASSVISTNEKLFF. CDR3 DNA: TGTGCCAGCAGTGTTATTTCGACTAATGAAAAACTGTTTTTT.

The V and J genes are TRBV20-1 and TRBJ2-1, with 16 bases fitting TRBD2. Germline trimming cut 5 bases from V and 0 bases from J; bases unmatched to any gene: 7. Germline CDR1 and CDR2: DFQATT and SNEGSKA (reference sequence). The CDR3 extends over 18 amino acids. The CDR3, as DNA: TGCAGTGCTGGATCGGGACTAGCGGGGGGGAGCTCCTACAATGAGCAGTTCTTC. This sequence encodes CSAGSGLAGGSSYNEQFF.

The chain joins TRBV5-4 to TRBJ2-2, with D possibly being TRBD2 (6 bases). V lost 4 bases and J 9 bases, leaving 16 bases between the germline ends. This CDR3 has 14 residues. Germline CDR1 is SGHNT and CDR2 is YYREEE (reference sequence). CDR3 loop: CASSGGMITRELFF. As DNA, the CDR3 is TGTGCCAGCAGCGGGGGGATGATTACCCGGGAGCTGTTTTTT.

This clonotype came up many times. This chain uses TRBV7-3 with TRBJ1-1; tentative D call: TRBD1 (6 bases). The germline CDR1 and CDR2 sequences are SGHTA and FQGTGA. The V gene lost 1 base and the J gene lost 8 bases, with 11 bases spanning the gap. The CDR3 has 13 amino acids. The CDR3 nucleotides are TGTGCCAGCAGCTTAAGGGGGGCCAGCGAAGCTTTCTTT. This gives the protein CASSLRGASEAFF.

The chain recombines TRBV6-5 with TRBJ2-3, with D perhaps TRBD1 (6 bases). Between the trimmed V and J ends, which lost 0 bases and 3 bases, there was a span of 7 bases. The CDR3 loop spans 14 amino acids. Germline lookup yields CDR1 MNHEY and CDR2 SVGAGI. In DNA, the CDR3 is TGTGCCAGCAGTTACTCCCAGGGGACAGATACGCAGTATTTT. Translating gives CASSYSQGTDTQYF.

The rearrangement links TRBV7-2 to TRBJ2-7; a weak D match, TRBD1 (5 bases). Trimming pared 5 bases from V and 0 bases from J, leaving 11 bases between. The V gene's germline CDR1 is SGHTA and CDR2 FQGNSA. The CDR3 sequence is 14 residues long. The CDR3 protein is CASSLDKSSYEQYF. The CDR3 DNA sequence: TGTGCCAGCAGCCTGGACAAGAGCTCCTACGAGCAGTACTTC.

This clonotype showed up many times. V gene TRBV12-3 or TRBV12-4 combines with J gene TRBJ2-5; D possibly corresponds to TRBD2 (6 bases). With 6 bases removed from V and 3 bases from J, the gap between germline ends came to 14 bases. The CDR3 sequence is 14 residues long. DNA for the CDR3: TGTGCCAGCAGCCCCGGGACTGGTAAAGAGACCCAGTACTTC. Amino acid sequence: CASSPGTGKETQYF.

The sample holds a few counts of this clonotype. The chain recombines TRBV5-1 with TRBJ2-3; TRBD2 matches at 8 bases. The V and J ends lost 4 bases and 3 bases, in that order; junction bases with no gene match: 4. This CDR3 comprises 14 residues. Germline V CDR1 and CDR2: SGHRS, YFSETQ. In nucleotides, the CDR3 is TGCGCCAGCAGCCCCGGGGGGGAAACAGATACGCAGTATTTT. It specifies CASSPGGETDTQYF.

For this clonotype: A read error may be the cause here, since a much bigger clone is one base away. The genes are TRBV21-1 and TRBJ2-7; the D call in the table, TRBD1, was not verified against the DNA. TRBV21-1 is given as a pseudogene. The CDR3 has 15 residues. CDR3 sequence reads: CASSPPGHVSYEQYF. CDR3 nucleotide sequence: TGTGCCAGCAGCCCCCCGGGACACGTGTCCTACGAGCAGTACTTC.

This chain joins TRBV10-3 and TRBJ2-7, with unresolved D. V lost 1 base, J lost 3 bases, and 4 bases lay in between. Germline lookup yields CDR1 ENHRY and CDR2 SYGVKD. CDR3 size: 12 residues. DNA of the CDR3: TGTGCCATCAGTGAGTACGGCTACGAGCAGTACTTC. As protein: CAISEYGYEQYF.

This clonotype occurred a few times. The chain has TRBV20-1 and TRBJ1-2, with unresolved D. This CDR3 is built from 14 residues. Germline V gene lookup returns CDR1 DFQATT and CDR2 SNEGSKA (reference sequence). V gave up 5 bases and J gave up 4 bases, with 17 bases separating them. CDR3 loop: CSARRPPSVYGYTF. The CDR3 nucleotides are TGCAGTGCTCGACGACCCCCGTCCGTCTATGGCTACACCTTC.

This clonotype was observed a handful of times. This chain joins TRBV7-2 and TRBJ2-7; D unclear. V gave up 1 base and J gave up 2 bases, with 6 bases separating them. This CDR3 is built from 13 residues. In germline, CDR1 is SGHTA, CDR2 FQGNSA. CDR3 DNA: TGTGCCAGCAGCTTAGGCAGGCCCTACGAGCAGTACTTC. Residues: CASSLGRPYEQYF.

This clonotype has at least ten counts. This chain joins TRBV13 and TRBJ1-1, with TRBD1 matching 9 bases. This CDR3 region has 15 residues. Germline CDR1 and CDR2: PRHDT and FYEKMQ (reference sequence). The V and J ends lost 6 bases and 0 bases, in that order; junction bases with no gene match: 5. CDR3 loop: CASRHRGHLNTEAFF. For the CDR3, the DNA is TGTGCCAGCAGGCACAGGGGGCATTTGAACACTGAAGCTTTCTTT.

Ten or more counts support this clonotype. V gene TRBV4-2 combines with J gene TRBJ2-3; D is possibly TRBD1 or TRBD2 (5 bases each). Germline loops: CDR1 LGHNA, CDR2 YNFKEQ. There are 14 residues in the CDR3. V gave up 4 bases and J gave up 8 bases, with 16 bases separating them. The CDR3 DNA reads TGTGCCAGCAGCCCCCGGCAGGGCCGGGGTACGCAGTATTTT. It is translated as CASSPRQGRGTQYF.

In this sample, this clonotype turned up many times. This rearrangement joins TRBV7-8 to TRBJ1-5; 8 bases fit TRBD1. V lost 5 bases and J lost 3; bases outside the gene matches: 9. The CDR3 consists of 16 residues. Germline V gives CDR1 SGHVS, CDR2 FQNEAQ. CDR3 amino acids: CASSPRTGRTNQPQHF. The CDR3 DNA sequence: TGTGCCAGCAGCCCTCGGACAGGGAGGACCAATCAGCCCCAGCATTTT.

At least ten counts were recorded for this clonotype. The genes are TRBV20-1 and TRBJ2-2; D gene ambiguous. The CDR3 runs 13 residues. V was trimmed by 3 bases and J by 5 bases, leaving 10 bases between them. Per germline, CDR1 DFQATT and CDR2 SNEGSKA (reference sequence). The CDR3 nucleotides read TGCAGTGCTAGCCCCAACCCAACCGGGGAGCTGTTTTTT. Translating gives CSASPNPTGELFF.

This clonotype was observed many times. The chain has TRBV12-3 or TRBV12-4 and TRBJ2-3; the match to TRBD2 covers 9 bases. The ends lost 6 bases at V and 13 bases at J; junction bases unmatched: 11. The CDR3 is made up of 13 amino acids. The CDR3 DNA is TGTGCCAGCAGAGGACTAGCGAAAGCGTGGGAGTATTTT. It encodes CASRGLAKAWEYF.

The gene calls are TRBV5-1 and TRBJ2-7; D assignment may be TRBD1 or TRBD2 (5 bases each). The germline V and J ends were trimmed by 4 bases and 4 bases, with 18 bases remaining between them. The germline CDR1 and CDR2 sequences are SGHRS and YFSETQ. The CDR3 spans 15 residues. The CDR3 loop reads CASSLGRNAPYEQYF. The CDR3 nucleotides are TGCGCCAGCAGCCTGGGACGGAATGCCCCTTACGAGCAGTACTTC.

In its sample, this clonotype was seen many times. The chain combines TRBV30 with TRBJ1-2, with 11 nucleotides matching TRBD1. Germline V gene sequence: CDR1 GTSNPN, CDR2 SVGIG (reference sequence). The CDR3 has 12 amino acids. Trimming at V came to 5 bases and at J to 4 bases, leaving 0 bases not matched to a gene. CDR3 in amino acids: CAWGTGGYGYTF. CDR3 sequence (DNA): TGTGCCTGGGGGACAGGGGGCTATGGCTACACCTTC.

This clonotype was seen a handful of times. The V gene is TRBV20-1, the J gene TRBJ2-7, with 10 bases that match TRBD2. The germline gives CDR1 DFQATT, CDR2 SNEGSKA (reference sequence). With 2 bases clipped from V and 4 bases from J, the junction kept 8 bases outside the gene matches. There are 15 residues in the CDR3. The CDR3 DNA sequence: TGCAGTGCTAGACCAAGCGGGGGGGGGCCTTACGAGCAGTACTTC. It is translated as CSARPSGGGPYEQYF.

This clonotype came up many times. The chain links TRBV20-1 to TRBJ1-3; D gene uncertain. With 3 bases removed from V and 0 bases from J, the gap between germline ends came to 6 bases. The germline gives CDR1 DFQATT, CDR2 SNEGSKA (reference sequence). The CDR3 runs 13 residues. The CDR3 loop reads CSASGGSGNTIYF. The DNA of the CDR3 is TGCAGTGCTAGTGGTGGCTCTGGAAACACCATATATTTT.

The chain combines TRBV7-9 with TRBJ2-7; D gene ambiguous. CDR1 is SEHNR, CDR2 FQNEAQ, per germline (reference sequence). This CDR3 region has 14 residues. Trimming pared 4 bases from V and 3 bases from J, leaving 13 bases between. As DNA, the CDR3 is TGTGCCAGCAGCTCCCATCGCCCACACTACGAGCAGTACTTC. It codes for CASSSHRPHYEQYF.